This TCR beta chain was sequenced in a study of cytomegalovirus exposure and HLA in healthy donors. Study-wide findings and caveats: With further analysis later on, most CMV-associated TCR beta chains appeared HLA-restricted. The Asian-associated ancestry cluster reportedly had fewer N-insertions than the 666-donor mean in a later analysis. The authors reported that TCR beta sequences could predict HLA-A and HLA-B alleles. These predictions were accurate for most subjects in the first cohort. A classifier reportedly called cytomegalovirus status with high sensitivity and specificity.

The V segment lost 1 base and the J segment 6 bases; nucleotides outside the gene matches: 5. The germline V gene encodes CDR1 SGHRS and CDR2 YFSETQ. This CDR3 has 15 residues. A multiplex PCR was run with 60 Vbeta primers and 13 Jbeta primers. Some clones are missing from TCRdb's copy, which holds only in-frame ones; the method was immunoSEQ multiplex PCR. The data contain roughly 71,000 clones, 60% to 75% of them singletons. This clone was recorded once. Its antigen is not known. What was sequenced was PBMCs. The chain recombines TRBV5-1 with TRBJ2-1, with 9 bases lining up with TRBD2. The sequence was obtained from a man aged 35-49 years in good health and CMV-seropositive. The CDR3 DNA reads as TGCGCCAGCAGCTTGTACGGGACTAGCCCCAATGAGCAGTTCTTC. It encodes CASSLYGTSPNEQFF.